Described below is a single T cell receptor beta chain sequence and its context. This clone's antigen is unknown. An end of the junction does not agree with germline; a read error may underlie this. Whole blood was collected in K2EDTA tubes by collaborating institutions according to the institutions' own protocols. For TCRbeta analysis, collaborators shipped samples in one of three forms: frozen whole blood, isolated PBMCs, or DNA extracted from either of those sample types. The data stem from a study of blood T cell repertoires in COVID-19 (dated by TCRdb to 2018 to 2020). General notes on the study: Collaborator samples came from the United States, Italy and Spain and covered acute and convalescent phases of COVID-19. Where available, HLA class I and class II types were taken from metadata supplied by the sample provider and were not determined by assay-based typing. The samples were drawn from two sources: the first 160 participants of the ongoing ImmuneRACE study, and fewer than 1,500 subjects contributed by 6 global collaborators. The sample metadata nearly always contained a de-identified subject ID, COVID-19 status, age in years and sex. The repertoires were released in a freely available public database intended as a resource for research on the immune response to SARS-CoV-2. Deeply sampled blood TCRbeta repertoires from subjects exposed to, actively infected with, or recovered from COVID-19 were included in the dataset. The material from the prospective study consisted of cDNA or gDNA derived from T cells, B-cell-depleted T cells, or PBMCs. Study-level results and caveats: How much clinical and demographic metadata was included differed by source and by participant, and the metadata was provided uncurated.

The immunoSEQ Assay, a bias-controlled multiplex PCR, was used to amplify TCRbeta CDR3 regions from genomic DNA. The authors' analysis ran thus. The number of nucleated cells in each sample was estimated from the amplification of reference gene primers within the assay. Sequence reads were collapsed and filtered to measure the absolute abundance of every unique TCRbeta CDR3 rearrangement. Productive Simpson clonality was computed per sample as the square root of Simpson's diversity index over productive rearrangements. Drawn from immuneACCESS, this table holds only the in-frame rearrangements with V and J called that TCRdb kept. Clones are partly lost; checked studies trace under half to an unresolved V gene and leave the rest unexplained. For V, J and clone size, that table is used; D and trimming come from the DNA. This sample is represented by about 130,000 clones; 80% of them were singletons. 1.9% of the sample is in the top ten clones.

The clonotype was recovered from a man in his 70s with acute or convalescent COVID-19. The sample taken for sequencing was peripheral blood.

In nucleotide form, the sequence is TGTGCCAGCAGCTTAGTCGCTCCGAGGCAGGGAAGTTACGGGCAGTACTTC. It encodes CASSLVAPRQGSYGQYF. The chain links TRBV7-9 with TRBJ2-7; TRBD1 could be the D gene, as 5 bases match. According to the germline V gene (reference sequence), CDR1 reads SEHNR and CDR2 reads FQNEAQ. Counted from cysteine to phenylalanine, this CDR3 has 17 amino acids. The retained sequence is limited to the CDR3, 51 bases, with the frame set at the first base.